These T cell receptor beta chains were read from a single sample in a study of cytomegalovirus exposure and HLA in healthy donors. Using immunoSEQ multiplex PCR, the repertoire was profiled, and TCRdb retains in-frame clones only, with some absent. The sample carries 100,000 to 150,000 clones, approximately 78% recorded once. The sequenced material came from PBMCs. These receptors all stem from a woman aged 40 to 50 in good health and CMV-seronegative. CDR3s include the opening cysteine and the closing phenylalanine or tryptophan. Clone sizes are given selectively: once, few, many, or a class where the clone is expanded.

CASSLLDRGRGEQYF	NA	TRBJ2-7	TRBV28
CASSYTGGVYQETQYF	NA	TRBJ2-5	TRBV6-6
CATRGGREGINEKLFF	NA	TRBJ1-4	TRBV10-3
CSAQTGGDTEAFF	NA	TRBJ1-1	TRBV29-1
CASSSPLLLAGVMTQYF	NA	TRBJ2-5	TRBV27
CASSSTGTGNTIYF	few	TRBJ1-3	TRBV28
CASRGGQRNEQFF	NA	TRBJ2-1	TRBV19
CASSEDRGLYNEQFF	NA	TRBJ2-1	TRBV6-4
CASSQETQRFSYEQYF	NA	TRBJ2-7	TRBV14
CATPPGRYYEQYF	NA	TRBJ2-7	TRBV10-2
CASSPGAGGAFEGYTF	NA	TRBJ1-2	TRBV7-9
CASSFLDSYNEQFF	once	TRBJ2-1	TRBV5-1
CASKTGRVADTQYF	NA	TRBJ2-3	TRBV6-5
CASSLASHTRDPYEQYF	NA	TRBJ2-7	TRBV5-6
CASSLQGGELFF	NA	TRBJ2-2	TRBV28
CASSTGRPIYNEQFF	NA	TRBJ2-1	TRBV5-1
CASSLMEAGEQFF	NA	TRBJ2-1	TRBV7-9
CASSARDSQDEQYF	NA	TRBJ2-7	TRBV21-1
CASSQEPLRGNTEAFF	NA	TRBJ1-1	TRBV4-3
CASSQVTAKNIQYF	NA	TRBJ2-4	TRBV7-9
CASSELAGGGDTQYF	NA	TRBJ2-3	TRBV25-1
CASSEYRGGETQYF	NA	TRBJ2-5	TRBV25-1
CASSPQGYNEQFF	NA	TRBJ2-1	TRBV18
CASSQGHYNQPQHF	NA	TRBJ1-5	TRBV7-4
CASSLTGLDRAYEQYF	NA	TRBJ2-7	TRBV7-9
CASSYPGGARPNEQFF	NA	TRBJ2-1	TRBV6-5